Included here is one T cell receptor beta chain sequence, with context. Its antigen is undetermined. The data were obtained in a study of cytomegalovirus exposure and HLA in healthy donors. The PCR was carried out with 60 Vbeta primers and 13 Jbeta primers. Using immunoSEQ multiplex PCR, the repertoire was profiled, and TCRdb retains in-frame clones only, with some absent. Of some 180,000 clones in the sample, 75% to 85% were seen once. V lost 0 bases to trimming and J lost 10 bases, with 6 bases between them. Germline CDR1 is SGHTA and CDR2 is FQGNSA. The CDR3 is 11 residues long. Study conclusions and caveats: CMV serostatus was the only recorded immune exposure for donors. TCR beta sequences reportedly predicted most subjects' HLA-A and HLA-B alleles accurately.

The sequenced sample consisted of PBMCs. This receptor was obtained from a woman aged 25 to 39 in good health and CMV-seropositive. The V call is TRBV7-2, the J call TRBJ1-2; D gene ambiguous. CDR3 bases: TGTGCCAGCAGCTTAGCCAGATCCTACACCTTC. Protein sequence: CASSLARSYTF.